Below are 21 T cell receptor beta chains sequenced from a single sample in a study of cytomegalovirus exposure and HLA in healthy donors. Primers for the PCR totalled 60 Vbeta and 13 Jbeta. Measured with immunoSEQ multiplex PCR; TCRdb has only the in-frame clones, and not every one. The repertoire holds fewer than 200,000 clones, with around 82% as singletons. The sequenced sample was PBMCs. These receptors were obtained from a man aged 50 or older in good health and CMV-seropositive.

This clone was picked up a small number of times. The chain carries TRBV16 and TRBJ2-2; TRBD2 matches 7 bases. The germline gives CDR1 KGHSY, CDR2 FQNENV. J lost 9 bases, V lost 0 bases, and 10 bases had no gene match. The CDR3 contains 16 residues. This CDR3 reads CASSQSSAGVRRELFF. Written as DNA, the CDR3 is TGTGCCAGCAGCCAATCCTCTGCGGGAGTACGTCGGGAGCTGTTTTTT.

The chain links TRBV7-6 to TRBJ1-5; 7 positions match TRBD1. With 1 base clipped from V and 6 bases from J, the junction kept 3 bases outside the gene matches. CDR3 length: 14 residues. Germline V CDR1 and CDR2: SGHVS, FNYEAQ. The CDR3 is CASSLGRGAQPQHF. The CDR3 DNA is TGTGCCAGCAGCTTAGGCAGGGGGGCTCAGCCCCAGCATTTT. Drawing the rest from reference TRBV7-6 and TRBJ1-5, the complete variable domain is GAGVSQSPRYKVTKRGQDVALRCDPISGHVSLYWYRQALGQGPEFLTYFNYEAQQDKSGLPNDRFSAERPEGSISTLTIQRTEQRDSAMYRCASSLGRGAQPQHFGDGTRLSIL.

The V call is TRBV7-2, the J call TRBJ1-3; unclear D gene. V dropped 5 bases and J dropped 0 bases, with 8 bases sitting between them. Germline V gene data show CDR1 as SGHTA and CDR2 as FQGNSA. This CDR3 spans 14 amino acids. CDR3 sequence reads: CASSPGISGNTIYF. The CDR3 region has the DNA TGTGCCAGCAGCCCCGGGATCTCTGGAAACACCATATATTTT.

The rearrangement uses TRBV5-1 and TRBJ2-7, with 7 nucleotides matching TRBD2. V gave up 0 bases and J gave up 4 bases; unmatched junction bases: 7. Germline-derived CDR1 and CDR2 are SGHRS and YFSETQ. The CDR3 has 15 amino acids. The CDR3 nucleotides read TGCGCCAGCAGCTTGGATGGGGGGGACTCGTACGAGCAGTACTTC. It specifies CASSLDGGDSYEQYF.

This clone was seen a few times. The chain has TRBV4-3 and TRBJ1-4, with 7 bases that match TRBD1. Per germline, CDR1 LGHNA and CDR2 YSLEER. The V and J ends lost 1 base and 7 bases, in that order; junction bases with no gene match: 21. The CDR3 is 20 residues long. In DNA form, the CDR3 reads TGCGCCAGCAGCCAAGGAACGACAGGGTATAGGTCTCGGGTTGGTGAAAAACTGTTTTTT. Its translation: CASSQGTTGYRSRVGEKLFF.

CDR3 region: CASSLFWGPGGEQYF. The CDR3 nucleotides are TGTGCCAGCAGTTTATTCTGGGGGCCGGGGGGCGAGCAGTACTTC. V and J are TRBV27 and TRBJ2-7, with D tentatively TRBD2 (7 bases). The CDR3 is 15 amino acids. In germline, CDR1 is MNHEY, CDR2 SMNVEV (reference sequence). V shed 1 base and J shed 6 bases, with 16 bases lying between them.

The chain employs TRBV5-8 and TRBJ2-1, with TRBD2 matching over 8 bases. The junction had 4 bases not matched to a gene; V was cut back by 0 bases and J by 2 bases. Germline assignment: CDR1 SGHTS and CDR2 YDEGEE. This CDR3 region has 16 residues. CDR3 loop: CASSLGTSGTYNEQFF. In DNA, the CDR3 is TGTGCCAGCAGCTTGGGAACTAGCGGTACCTACAATGAGCAGTTCTTC.

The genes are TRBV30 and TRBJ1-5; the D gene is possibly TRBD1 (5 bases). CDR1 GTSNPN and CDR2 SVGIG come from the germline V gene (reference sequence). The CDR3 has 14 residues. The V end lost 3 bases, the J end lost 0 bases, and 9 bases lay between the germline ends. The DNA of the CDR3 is TGTGCCTGGAGGGGCAGGGCTAGCAATCAGCCCCAGCATTTT. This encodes CAWRGRASNQPQHF.

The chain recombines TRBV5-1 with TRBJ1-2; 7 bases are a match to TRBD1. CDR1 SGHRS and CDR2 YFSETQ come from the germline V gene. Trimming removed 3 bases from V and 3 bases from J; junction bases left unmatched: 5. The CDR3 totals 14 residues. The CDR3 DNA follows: TGCGCCAGCAGCTCGACAGGGAGTTACTATGGCTACACCTTC. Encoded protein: CASSSTGSYYGYTF.

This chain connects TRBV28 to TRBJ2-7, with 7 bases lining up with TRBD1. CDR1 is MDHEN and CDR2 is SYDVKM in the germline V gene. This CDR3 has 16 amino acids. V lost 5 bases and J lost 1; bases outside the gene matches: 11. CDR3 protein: CASSTLYETGSYEQYF. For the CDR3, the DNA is TGTGCCAGCAGTACCCTTTACGAGACAGGGTCCTACGAGCAGTACTTC.

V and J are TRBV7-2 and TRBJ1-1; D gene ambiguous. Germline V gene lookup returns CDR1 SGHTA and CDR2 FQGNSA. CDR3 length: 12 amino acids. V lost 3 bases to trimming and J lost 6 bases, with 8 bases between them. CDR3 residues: CASSFGTAEAFF. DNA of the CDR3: TGTGCCAGCAGCTTTGGAACAGCTGAAGCTTTCTTT.

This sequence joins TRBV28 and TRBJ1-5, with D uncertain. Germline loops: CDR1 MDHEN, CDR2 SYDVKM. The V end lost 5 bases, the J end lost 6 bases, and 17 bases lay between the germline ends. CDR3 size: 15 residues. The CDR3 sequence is CASSPPSGIAQPQHF. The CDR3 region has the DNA TGTGCCAGCAGTCCCCCCAGCGGGATCGCTCAGCCCCAGCATTTT.

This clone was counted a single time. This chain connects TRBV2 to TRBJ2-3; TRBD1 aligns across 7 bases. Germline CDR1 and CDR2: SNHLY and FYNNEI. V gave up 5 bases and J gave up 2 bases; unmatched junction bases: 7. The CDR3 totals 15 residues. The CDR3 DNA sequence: TGTGCCAGCAGTCCGACAGGGTTTTACACAGATACGCAGTATTTT. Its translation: CASSPTGFYTDTQYF. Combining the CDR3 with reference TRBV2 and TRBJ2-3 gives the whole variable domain EPEVTQTPSHQVTQMGQEVILRCVPISNHLYFYWYRQILGQKVEFLVSFYNNEISEKSEIFDDQFSVERPDGSNFTLKIRSTKLEDSAMYFCASSPTGFYTDTQYFGPGTRLTVL.

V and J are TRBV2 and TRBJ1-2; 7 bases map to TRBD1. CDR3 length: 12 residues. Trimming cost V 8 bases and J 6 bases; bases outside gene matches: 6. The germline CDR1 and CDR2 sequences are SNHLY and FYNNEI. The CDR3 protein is CASYRGRDGYTF. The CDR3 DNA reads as TGTGCCAGCTACAGGGGTAGAGATGGCTACACCTTC.

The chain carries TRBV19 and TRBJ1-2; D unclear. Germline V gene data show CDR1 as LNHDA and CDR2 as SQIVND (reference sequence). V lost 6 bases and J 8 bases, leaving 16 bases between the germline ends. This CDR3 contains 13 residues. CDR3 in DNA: TGTGCCAGTAGCAACATTGTCTCGCACGGCTACACCTTC. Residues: CASSNIVSHGYTF. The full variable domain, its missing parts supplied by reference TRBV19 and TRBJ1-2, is DGGITQSPKYLFRKEGQNVTLSCEQNLNHDAMYWYRQDPGQGLRLIYYSQIVNDFQKGDIAEGYSVSREKKESFPLTVTSAQKNPTAFYLCASSNIVSHGYTFGSGTRLTVV.

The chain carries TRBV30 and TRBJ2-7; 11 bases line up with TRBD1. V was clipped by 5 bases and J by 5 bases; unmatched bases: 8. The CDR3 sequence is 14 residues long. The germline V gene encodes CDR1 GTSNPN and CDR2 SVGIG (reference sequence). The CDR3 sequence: CAWEEGQGAHEQYF. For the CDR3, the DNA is TGTGCCTGGGAGGAAGGACAGGGGGCCCACGAGCAGTACTTC.

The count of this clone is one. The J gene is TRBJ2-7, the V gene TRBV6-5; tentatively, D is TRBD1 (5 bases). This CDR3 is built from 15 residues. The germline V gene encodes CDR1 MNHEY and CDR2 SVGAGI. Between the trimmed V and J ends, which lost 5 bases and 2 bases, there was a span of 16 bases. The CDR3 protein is CASSADWGPTYEQYF. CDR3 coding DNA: TGTGCCAGCAGTGCAGACTGGGGCCCTACCTACGAGCAGTACTTC.

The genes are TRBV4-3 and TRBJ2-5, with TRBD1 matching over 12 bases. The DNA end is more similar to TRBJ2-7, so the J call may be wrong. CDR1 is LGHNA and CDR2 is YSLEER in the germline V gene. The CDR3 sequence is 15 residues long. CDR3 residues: CASSHGTGGFNEQYF. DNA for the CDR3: TGCGCCAGCAGCCACGGGACAGGGGGCTTTAACGAGCAGTACTTC.

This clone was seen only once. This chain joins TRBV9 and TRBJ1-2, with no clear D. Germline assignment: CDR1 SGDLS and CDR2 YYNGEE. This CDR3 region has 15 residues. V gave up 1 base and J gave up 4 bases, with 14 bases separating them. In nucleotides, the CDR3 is TGTGCCAGCAGCGTAAGTGGGAGCGGACTCTATGGCTACACCTTC. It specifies CASSVSGSGLYGYTF. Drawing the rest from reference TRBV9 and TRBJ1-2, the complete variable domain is DSGVTQTPKHLITATGQRVTLRCSPRSGDLSVYWYQQSLDQGLQFLIQYYNGEERAKGNILERFSAQQFPDLHSELNLSSLELGDSALYFCASSVSGSGLYGYTFGSGTRLTVV.

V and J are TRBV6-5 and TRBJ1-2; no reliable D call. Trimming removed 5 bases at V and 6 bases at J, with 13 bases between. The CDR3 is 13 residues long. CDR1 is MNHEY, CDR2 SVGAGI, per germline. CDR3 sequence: CASSPSRRNGYTF. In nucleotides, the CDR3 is TGTGCCAGCAGTCCTTCGAGGAGGAATGGCTACACCTTC.

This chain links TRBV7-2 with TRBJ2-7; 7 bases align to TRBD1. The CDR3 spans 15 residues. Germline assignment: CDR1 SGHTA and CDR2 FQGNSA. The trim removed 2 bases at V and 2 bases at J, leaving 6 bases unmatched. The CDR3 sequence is CASSLSGQGAYEQYF. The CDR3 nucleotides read TGTGCCAGCAGCTTAAGTGGGCAGGGGGCCTACGAGCAGTACTTC.